Presented here are 25 T cell receptor beta chains from one specimen sequenced in a study of blood T cells in healthy people across ages. The use of a sample-barcoded 5' primer and a J-beta primer mix characterized a second PCR of about 7 to 12 cycles. In TCRdb, the 5' RACE reads were re-called with MiXCR into one record per CDR3 protein. The sample comprises more than 550,000 distinct CDR3 sequences, over 20% of which are singletons, and 20% to 25% rests with the top ten. The source material was blood. The receptors shown here come from a man aged 70 or older in good health.

CDR3 in DNA: TGTGCCAGCAGCTTAGCTGGGGGCGCAAGCTATGGCTACACCTTC. Protein sequence: CASSLAGGASYGYTF. The J gene is TRBJ1-2, the V gene TRBV7-9; a weak D match, TRBD1 (6 bases). Trimming cost V 0 bases and J 4 bases, with 12 bases left between them. Germline CDR1 and CDR2: SEHNR and FQNEAQ (reference sequence). This CDR3 spans 15 amino acids.

This chain uses TRBV2 with TRBJ2-1, with 9 bases matching TRBD1. The germline V gene has CDR1 SNHLY and CDR2 FYNNEI. The length of the CDR3 is 14 residues. V shed 8 bases, J shed 8 bases, and the junction held 10 bases outside the gene matches. The CDR3 region has the DNA TGTGCCAGCGGGAAACAGGGGGCGCGGTATGAGCAGTTCTTC. Translated: CASGKQGARYEQFF.

This clonotype was found many times. The V gene is TRBV12-3 or TRBV12-4, the J gene TRBJ1-4; 7 bases agree with TRBD1. The V segment lost 1 base and the J segment 14 bases; nucleotides outside the gene matches: 4. CDR3 length equals 12 residues. CDR3 sequence: CASSLGEQGLFF. CDR3 nucleotides: TGTGCCAGCAGTTTAGGAGAACAGGGGCTGTTTTTT.

This clonotype was recorded a few times. The chain uses TRBV7-9 and TRBJ1-3, with D unresolved. CDR1 is SEHNR and CDR2 is FQNEAQ in the germline V gene (reference sequence). V was pared by 5 bases and J by 6 bases, with 23 bases between. This CDR3 region has 17 residues. The CDR3 DNA reads TGTGCCAGCAGCACTACCAAGTGGGGATCGGACGAAAACACCATATATTTT. Translated: CASSTTKWGSDENTIYF. Complete variable domain (other parts from reference TRBV7-9 and TRBJ1-3): DTGVSQNPRHKITKRGQNVTFRCDPISEHNRLYWYRQTLGQGPEFLTYFQNEAQLEKSRLLSDRFSAERPKGSFSTLEIQRTEQGDSAMYLCASSTTKWGSDENTIYFGEGSWLTVV.

The sample holds a few counts of this clonotype. V is TRBV6-6 and J is TRBJ1-2; D might be TRBD1 (5 bases). Trimming removed 7 bases from V and 13 bases from J, with 22 bases in between. Germline V gene data show CDR1 as MNHNY and CDR2 as SVGAGI (reference sequence). The CDR3 runs 13 residues. CDR3 sequence reads: CASTPGSGVSPTF. The CDR3 DNA follows: TGTGCCAGCACTCCAGGGTCCGGGGTTAGTCCCACCTTC.

The table lists this clonotype with a few counts. This chain connects TRBV3-1 to TRBJ2-3; 8 bases line up with TRBD2. CDR1 and CDR2 from the germline V gene are LGHDT and YNNKEL (reference sequence). This CDR3 has 11 residues. J gave up 11 bases and V 6 bases, and 4 bases lay outside the gene matches. The CDR3 DNA is TGTGCCAGCAGTCACAGCGGGAGGCAGTATTTT. Protein product: CASSHSGRQYF.

The table lists this clonotype with a few counts. The chain combines TRBV20-1 with TRBJ2-5; unclear D gene. Germline V gives CDR1 DFQATT, CDR2 SNEGSKA (reference sequence). This CDR3 contains 12 residues. V was cut by 2 bases and J by 2 bases, with 6 bases left in between. CDR3 in amino acids: CSARRQQETQYF. CDR3 nucleotide sequence: TGCAGTGCTAGAAGGCAGCAAGAGACCCAGTACTTC.

Many counts were recorded for this clonotype. The chain carries TRBV2 and TRBJ2-1, with a weak D call TRBD1 (6 bases). CDR1 and CDR2 from the germline V gene are SNHLY and FYNNEI. This CDR3 contains 16 residues. V lost 8 bases, J lost 5 bases, and 22 bases lay in between. CDR3: CASPLGALGRNNEQFF. The CDR3 DNA reads TGTGCCAGCCCTTTGGGGGCGTTGGGCCGAAACAATGAGCAGTTCTTC.

The gene calls are TRBV3-1 and TRBJ1-4; D gene ambiguous. The V gene lost 0 bases and the J gene lost 10 bases, with 15 bases spanning the gap. The germline V gene has CDR1 LGHDT and CDR2 YNNKEL (reference sequence). The CDR3 length is 15 residues. In DNA, the CDR3 is TGTGCCAGCAGCCAAGATCTTTTGGGTCCCGGAAAACTGTTTTTT. It is translated as CASSQDLLGPGKLFF. The full variable domain, with the rest looked up from reference TRBV3-1 and TRBJ1-4, is DTAVSQTPKYLVTQMGNDKSIKCEQNLGHDTMYWYKQDSKKFLKIMFSYNNKELIINETVPNRFSPKSPDKAHLNLHINSLELGDSAVYFCASSQDLLGPGKLFFGSGTQLSVL.

This clonotype was counted a few times. The chain carries TRBV5-1 and TRBJ2-2; TRBD1 matches 8 bases. The CDR3 is made up of 14 amino acids. Germline CDR1 SGHRS, CDR2 YFSETQ. V lost 5 bases to trimming and J lost 5 bases; unmatched junction nucleotides: 5. The CDR3 DNA is TGCGCCAGCAGGGGGACAGGCGAAACCGGGGAGCTGTTTTTT. Amino acid sequence: CASRGTGETGELFF.

The V and J genes are TRBV20-1 and TRBJ2-5; TRBD2 aligns across 11 bases. J gave up 3 bases and V 5 bases, and 8 bases lay outside the gene matches. Germline lookup yields CDR1 DFQATT and CDR2 SNEGSKA (reference sequence). The CDR3 consists of 15 residues. This CDR3 reads CSAGPGTSGKETQYF. The CDR3 DNA is TGCAGTGCTGGTCCCGGGACTAGCGGAAAAGAGACCCAGTACTTC.

This sequence joins TRBV6-6 and TRBJ1-2, with a weak D call TRBD1 (6 bases). The CDR3 consists of 14 residues. V shed 7 bases and J shed 2 bases, with 14 bases lying between them. From germline, CDR1 is MNHNY and CDR2 SVGAGI (reference sequence). This chain's CDR3 is CASNGDKGNYGYTF. CDR3 DNA: TGTGCCAGCAACGGGGACAAGGGAAACTATGGCTACACCTTC.

The rearrangement joins TRBV6-1 to TRBJ2-7; TRBD1 is a possible D gene (6 bases). Trimming cost V 4 bases and J 0 bases, with 13 bases left between them. The germline gives CDR1 MNHNS, CDR2 SASEGT. There are 15 residues in the CDR3. The CDR3 is CASSVNRDTSYEQYF. CDR3 DNA sequence: TGTGCCAGCAGTGTTAACCGGGACACCTCCTACGAGCAGTACTTC.

This clonotype came up a few times. This chain uses TRBV6-5 with TRBJ2-1; a possible D gene is TRBD2 (5 bases). This CDR3 has 14 amino acids. The V gene's germline CDR1 is MNHEY and CDR2 SVGAGI. The V end was cut by 10 bases, the J end by 0 bases, with 13 bases between. CDR3 bases: TGTGCCACCTGGACTCGCAGCTCCTACAATGAGCAGTTCTTC. Translating gives CATWTRSSYNEQFF.

In this sample, this clonotype turned up many times. The rearrangement joins TRBV12-3 or TRBV12-4 to TRBJ1-1; a weak D match, TRBD1 (6 bases). The V gene lost 6 bases and the J gene lost 4 bases, with 15 bases spanning the gap. The length of the CDR3 is 14 residues. As DNA, the CDR3 is TGTGCCAGCAGACGACAGGAAGGTAGCACTGAAGCTTTCTTT. Translating gives CASRRQEGSTEAFF.

Only a few counts were recorded for this clonotype. V is TRBV12-3 or TRBV12-4 and J is TRBJ2-1; D remains ambiguous. Trimming left V 5 bases short and J 5 bases short, with 13 bases between. The CDR3 has 14 residues. The DNA of the CDR3 is TGTGCCAGCAGTCCCCGGACGTATCACAATGAGCAGTTCTTC. This translates into CASSPRTYHNEQFF.

This clonotype has a handful of counts. The rearrangement joins TRBV13 to TRBJ2-5; 7 bases are shared with TRBD2. TRBJ2-7 explains the end of the DNA better; the J call may be wrong. This CDR3 is built from 13 residues. Looked up from germline, CDR1 is PRHDT and CDR2 is FYEKMQ (reference sequence). The CDR3 bases are TGTGCCAGCAGCCCACGGACTAGTCCCGAGCAGTACGTC. Amino acids: CASSPRTSPEQYV.

This chain joins TRBV12-3 or TRBV12-4 and TRBJ2-5; TRBD1 aligns across 9 bases. The CDR3 is 14 residues long. The V and J ends lost 7 bases and 2 bases, in that order; junction bases with no gene match: 5. CDR3 residues: CASTRTGEQETQYF. The CDR3 bases are TGTGCCAGCACTCGGACAGGGGAACAAGAGACCCAGTACTTC.

This clonotype has just a few counts. The chain joins TRBV7-8 to TRBJ1-1, with no clear D. This CDR3 is built from 14 residues. The ends were cut back, 4 bases at V and 1 base at J, with 10 bases in the middle. The germline CDR1 and CDR2 sequences are SGHVS and FQNEAQ. The CDR3 spells CASSSNRRNTEAFF. The CDR3 coding sequence is TGTGCCAGCAGCTCCAATAGGAGGAACACTGAAGCTTTCTTT.

The chain carries TRBV7-7 and TRBJ2-7; D call uncertain. Per the germline V gene, CDR1 is SSHAT and CDR2 is FNYEAQ (reference sequence). This CDR3 contains 16 residues. Deletions cut 1 base from V and 3 bases from J, with 16 bases between. CDR3: CASSLEHTDSFYEQYF. The CDR3, as DNA: TGTGCCAGCAGCTTAGAACACACCGACTCATTCTACGAGCAGTACTTC.

This clonotype was picked up many times. At one boundary the junction diverges from the germline segment, which might be a read error. The rearrangement uses TRBV5-1 and TRBJ2-3, with D possibly matching TRBD1 (6 bases). The CDR3 length is 14 residues. Per the germline V gene, CDR1 is SGHRS and CDR2 is YFSETQ. CDR3 protein: CASSLGGQTDTQYF. The CDR3 nucleotides are TGCGCCAGCAGCTTGGGAGGACAGACAGATACCCAGTATTTT.

The chain combines TRBV5-1 with TRBJ2-5, with 10 bases identical to TRBD1. V trimming: 2 bases; J trimming: 4 bases; junction bases outside the gene matches: 5. Germline V gene data show CDR1 as SGHRS and CDR2 as YFSETQ. The CDR3 contains 15 residues. CDR3 sequence (DNA): TGCGCCAGCAGCTTTAGCCGACAGGGGGCAGAGACCCAGTACTTC. Translation gives CASSFSRQGAETQYF.

This clonotype was counted only a few times. The chain links TRBV15 to TRBJ2-1; tentative D call: TRBD2 (6 bases). The CDR3 totals 14 residues. Germline V lookup: CDR1 LNHNV, CDR2 YYDKDF (reference sequence). The V end was cut by 8 bases, the J end by 7 bases, with 18 bases between. The CDR3 spells CATLPGGSVNEQFF. In DNA, the CDR3 is TGTGCCACCCTCCCTGGGGGGAGCGTAAATGAGCAGTTCTTC.

This clonotype was detected a few times. This chain joins TRBV2 and TRBJ1-6, with D maybe TRBD1 (5 bases). This CDR3 is built from 12 residues. V shed 8 bases and J shed 5 bases, with 7 bases lying between them. The germline gives CDR1 SNHLY, CDR2 FYNNEI. CDR3 DNA: TGTGCCAGCGCGGGGGATAATTCACCCCTCCACTTT. Residues: CASAGDNSPLHF.

This clonotype was observed a handful of times. The final CDR3 position lacks the conserved phenylalanine or tryptophan, pointing to a likely read error. The chain uses TRBV24-1 and TRBJ2-5; the match to TRBD2 covers 10 bases. Losses at the gene ends were 4 bases for V and 1 base for J; bases not matched to a gene: 8. This CDR3 has 17 amino acids. Looked up from germline, CDR1 is KGHDR and CDR2 is SFDVKD. The CDR3 nucleotides are TGTGCCACCAGTGAGAGGACTAGCGGATTCTTCCAAGAGACCCAGTACCTC. Its protein is CATSERTSGFFQETQYL.